This TCR beta chain is from a study of PD-1 blockade in classical Hodgkin lymphoma. Across the study: Each patient was given nivolumab 3 mg/kg through a vein every 2 weeks.

This CDR3 is 15 amino acids long. Per germline, CDR1 SGDLS and CDR2 YYNGEE. Trimming left V 4 bases short and J 7 bases short, with 15 bases between. Each patient relapsed following autologous stem cell transplantation, and prior brentuximab vedotin exposure differed. The best responses consisted of complete response, partial response or progressive disease. Whole-study findings and limits: Complete responders showed a baseline diversity that resembled the diversity of newly diagnosed patients. TCR diversity at baseline was reported to be reduced in newly diagnosed patients relative to healthy donors.

Clones were sequenced by immunoSEQ multiplex PCR, and TCRdb holds only the in-frame ones, with some missing. Here the sample spans tens of thousands of clones, approximately 80% being singletons. A remark on this clone: Its antigen is not identified.

The chain recombines TRBV9 with TRBJ1-6; no firm D call. This TCR was recovered from a human donor with classical Hodgkin lymphoma. This specimen consisted of peripheral blood mononuclear cells (PBMCs), obtained at baseline. The CDR3 DNA follows: TGTGCCAGCAGCCCCGATGGACCGGTGAATTCACCCCTCCACTTT. Its protein product is CASSPDGPVNSPLHF. Full variable domain (outside the CDR3, taken from reference TRBV9 and TRBJ1-6): DSGVTQTPKHLITATGQRVTLRCSPRSGDLSVYWYQQSLDQGLQFLIQYYNGEERAKGNILERFSAQQFPDLHSELNLSSLELGDSALYFCASSPDGPVNSPLHFGNGTRLTVT.